The 23 T cell receptor beta chains given below trace back to one sample, sequenced in a study of T cells in Graves' hyperthyroidism and ophthalmopathy. Amplification targeted TCR beta CDR3 regions from RNA transcripts. HTBI primers drove first-round RT-PCR of the TCR CDR3. TCRdb processed the multiplex PCR reads anew with MiXCR; each CDR3 protein has one entry. This table has about 380,000 distinct CDR3 sequences, around a sixth appearing once. Sequenced: blood. The receptors derive from a man younger than 35 with Graves' ophthalmopathy.

This clonotype appeared many times. The rearrangement uses TRBV7-3 and TRBJ2-5; TRBD1 aligns across 8 bases. The CDR3 contains 14 residues. Trimming cost V 5 bases and J 7 bases; bases outside gene matches: 9. Germline CDR1 SGHTA, CDR2 FQGTGA. The CDR3 DNA reads TGTGCCAGCAGCCCACAGGGGGTAGTAGGGACCCAGTACTTC. This gives the protein CASSPQGVVGTQYF.

In its sample, this clonotype was seen a few times. J is TRBJ1-4 and V is TRBV15; D is unresolved. This CDR3 is 13 amino acids long. The germline V and J ends were trimmed by 5 bases and 3 bases, with 7 bases remaining between them. Germline CDR1 LNHNV, CDR2 YYDKDF (reference sequence). The CDR3 reads CATSYSSNEKLFF. CDR3 in DNA: TGTGCCACCAGCTACAGTTCTAATGAAAAACTGTTTTTT.

In this sample, this clonotype turned up many times. The J gene is TRBJ2-5, the V gene TRBV7-9; perhaps TRBD1 as D (6 bases). The ends were cut back, 5 bases at V and 2 bases at J, with 15 bases in the middle. Germline lookup yields CDR1 SEHNR and CDR2 FQNEAQ (reference sequence). CDR3 length: 15 amino acids. CDR3 in amino acids: CASSPLRDTQETQYF. CDR3 in DNA: TGTGCCAGCAGCCCTCTCCGGGACACACAAGAGACCCAGTACTTC. The full variable domain, in which reference TRBV7-9 and TRBJ2-5 provide the parts outside the CDR3, is DTGVSQNPRHKITKRGQNVTFRCDPISEHNRLYWYRQTLGQGPEFLTYFQNEAQLEKSRLLSDRFSAERPKGSFSTLEIQRTEQGDSAMYLCASSPLRDTQETQYFGPGTRLLVL.

The V gene is TRBV9, the J gene TRBJ2-7; 12 nucleotides match TRBD1. V was pared by 4 bases and J by 7 bases, with 9 bases of the junction left unmatched. The V gene's germline CDR1 is SGDLS and CDR2 YYNGEE. CDR3 length equals 15 residues. The DNA of the CDR3 is TGTGCCAGCAGCCTCGGGACAGGGGGCCCCCTGGAGCAGTACTTC. Translation: CASSLGTGGPLEQYF.

This clonotype was detected a few times. The chain combines TRBV18 with TRBJ2-7; 8 nucleotides match TRBD2. Germline V gene lookup returns CDR1 KGHSH and CDR2 LQKENI. CDR3 length: 15 residues. V trimming: 3 bases; J trimming: 7 bases; junction bases outside the gene matches: 11. The chain's CDR3 is CASSPGFSGALEQYF. The DNA for the CDR3 is TGTGCCAGCTCACCTGGCTTTAGCGGGGCCCTGGAGCAGTACTTC.

The CDR3 coding sequence is TGTGCCAGTAGTAGTGGGGTAGGGGACAAAAACATTCAGTTCTTC. Translating it yields CASSSGVGDKNIQFF. The chain recombines TRBV19 with TRBJ2-4; D may be TRBD1 (6 bases). The J call may not be correct, given that the DNA end is closer to TRBJ2-1. The CDR3 is made up of 15 amino acids. Germline assignment: CDR1 LNHDA and CDR2 SQIVND (reference sequence).

This clonotype appeared a single time. This chain uses TRBV5-5 with TRBJ2-7, with D possibly matching TRBD1 (6 bases). The CDR3 has 14 residues. The germline V gene has CDR1 SGHKS and CDR2 YYEKEE (reference sequence). The V end was cut by 4 bases, the J end by 1 base, with 12 bases between. The CDR3 coding sequence is TGTGCCAGCAGCCCTACGACAGGATCCTACGAGCAGTACTTC. Translation: CASSPTTGSYEQYF.

This clonotype was counted at least ten times. The chain is built from TRBV5-1 and TRBJ2-1, with D unclear. V gave up 1 base and J gave up 3 bases, with 11 bases separating them. The CDR3 covers 15 residues. The germline V gene encodes CDR1 SGHRS and CDR2 YFSETQ. The CDR3 sequence is CASSLILGDYNEQFF. The CDR3, as DNA: TGCGCCAGCAGCTTGATCCTTGGGGACTACAATGAGCAGTTCTTC. Combining the CDR3 with reference TRBV5-1 and TRBJ2-1 gives the whole variable domain KAGVTQTPRYLIKTRGQQVTLSCSPISGHRSVSWYQQTPGQGLQFLFEYFSETQRNKGNFPGRFSGRQFSNSRSEMNVSTLELGDSALYLCASSLILGDYNEQFFGPGTRLTVL.

The count of this clonotype is one. One end of the junction varies from germline; a read error may be responsible. This chain links TRBV11-2 with TRBJ2-5; tentatively, D is TRBD1 or TRBD2 (5 bases each). Germline CDR1 and CDR2: SGHAT and FQNNGV. The CDR3 runs to 11 residues. The CDR3 loop is CASSIEGPQYF. DNA for the CDR3: TGTGCCAGCAGCATAGAGGGACCCCAGTACTTC.

This clonotype was counted a few times. This sequence joins TRBV29-1 and TRBJ2-3; the match to TRBD2 covers 9 bases. CDR1 is SQVTM, CDR2 ANQGSEA, per germline. Germline trimming cut 2 bases from V and 4 bases from J; bases unmatched to any gene: 7. The CDR3 runs 15 residues. The CDR3 region is CSVEIGTSRADTQYF. CDR3 DNA: TGCAGCGTTGAAATCGGGACTAGCAGGGCAGATACGCAGTATTTT.

This clonotype has at least ten counts. The genes are TRBV6-2 or TRBV6-3 and TRBJ2-7, with TRBD1 matching over 9 bases. With 1 base clipped from V and 5 bases from J, the junction kept 15 bases outside the gene matches. The CDR3 has 18 amino acids. Germline loops: CDR1 MNHEY, CDR2 SVGEGT. The CDR3 spells CASSYYIPAGTGIDEQYF. The CDR3 region has the DNA TGTGCCAGCAGTTACTATATCCCCGCCGGGACAGGGATTGACGAGCAGTACTTC.

This clonotype was counted ten times or more. This chain joins TRBV13 and TRBJ1-2; D remains ambiguous. The length of the CDR3 is 14 residues. Germline CDR1 and CDR2: PRHDT and FYEKMQ (reference sequence). Trimming stripped 0 bases from V and 2 bases from J, with 7 bases between. The CDR3 DNA reads TGTGCCAGCAGCTTAGGATCCGGGAACTATGGCTACACCTTC. It codes for CASSLGSGNYGYTF.

This clonotype showed up many times. The chain uses TRBV3-1 and TRBJ2-4; 7 nucleotides align to TRBD2. The germline gives CDR1 LGHDT, CDR2 YNNKEL (reference sequence). V lost 5 bases, J lost 14 bases, and 9 bases stayed unmatched. This CDR3 is built from 12 residues. The CDR3 nucleotides read TGTGCCAGCAGCTCAGAGCACGGGACTAAGTACTTC. This codes for CASSSEHGTKYF.

This clonotype has at least ten counts. This chain links TRBV13 with TRBJ2-5, with TRBD2 as a possible D gene (6 bases). CDR1 and CDR2 (germline): PRHDT, FYEKMQ (reference sequence). Trimming took 5 bases from V and 2 from J, leaving 12 bases between them. The CDR3 runs to 14 residues. The DNA of the CDR3 is TGTGCCAGCAGCCTGGGACTGAGGCAAGAGACCCAGTACTTC. Its translation is CASSLGLRQETQYF.

This clonotype was counted at least ten times. This chain connects TRBV6-1 to TRBJ1-6; D is perhaps TRBD1 (5 bases). Trimming pared 0 bases from V and 9 bases from J, leaving 18 bases between. The germline V gene encodes CDR1 MNHNS and CDR2 SASEGT. The CDR3 covers 17 residues. The CDR3 nucleotides read TGTGCCAGCAGTGAAGCTGTTGTTCGGCAGGGTAGTTCACCCCTCCACTTT. This sequence encodes CASSEAVVRQGSSPLHF.

The chain carries TRBV6-1 and TRBJ1-1; 7 nucleotides line up with TRBD1. Per the germline V gene, CDR1 is MNHNS and CDR2 is SASEGT. The CDR3 spans 15 residues. Trimming cost V 6 bases and J 3 bases; bases outside gene matches: 10. CDR3 sequence: CASRDGPGGDTEAFF. The CDR3 DNA reads TGTGCCAGCAGAGACGGGCCAGGGGGTGACACTGAAGCTTTCTTT.

As concerns this clonotype: With a much larger clone just one base away, this may be a read error. This chain joins TRBV25-1 and TRBJ1-2, with 7 positions matching TRBD1. The V gene's germline CDR1 is MGHDK and CDR2 SYGVNS. This CDR3 has 16 amino acids. This CDR3 is CTSSEYADRANYGYTF. As DNA, the CDR3 is TGTACCAGCAGTGAATACGCTGACAGGGCTAACTATGGCTACACCTTC.

This clonotype was picked up a small number of times. The V gene is TRBV14, the J gene TRBJ2-3; the D call may be TRBD1 or TRBD2 (7 bases each). Trimming left V 4 bases short and J 4 bases short, with 12 bases between. Germline CDR1 SGHDN, CDR2 FVKESK. The CDR3 consists of 14 residues. CDR3 sequence reads: CASSLQGGSDTQYF. The CDR3 coding sequence is TGTGCCAGCAGCCTTCAGGGGGGGTCAGATACGCAGTATTTT.

This clonotype showed up many times. The rearrangement links TRBV5-6 to TRBJ1-1, with D perhaps TRBD1 (5 bases). The V end lost 2 bases, the J end lost 10 bases, and 12 bases lay between the germline ends. Germline V gene sequence: CDR1 SGHDT, CDR2 YYEEEE. The CDR3 has 12 amino acids. CDR3 DNA sequence: TGTGCCAGCAGCTTACCGGGGCGCGGAGCTTTCTTT. As protein: CASSLPGRGAFF.

This clonotype was found a few times. The chain combines TRBV18 with TRBJ1-2; D is perhaps TRBD1 (6 bases). Germline loops: CDR1 KGHSH, CDR2 LQKENI. The CDR3 runs 15 residues. The ends were cut back, 6 bases at V and 0 bases at J, with 14 bases in the middle. CDR3 sequence: CASSPRTEANYGYTF. Here the CDR3 DNA reads TGTGCCAGCTCGCCCAGGACAGAAGCTAACTATGGCTACACCTTC. The entire variable domain, with the rest obtained from reference TRBV18 and TRBJ1-2, is as follows: NAGVMQNPRHLVRRRGQEARLRCSPMKGHSHVYWYRQLPEEGLKFMVYLQKENIIDESGMPKERFSAEFPKEGPSILRIQQVVRGDSAAYFCASSPRTEANYGYTFGSGTRLTVV.

This clonotype was observed many times. V usage is TRBV7-2 and J usage is TRBJ2-1; D unclear. Deletions cut 10 bases from V and 0 bases from J, with 16 bases between. Germline V lookup: CDR1 SGHTA, CDR2 FQGNSA. CDR3 length equals 15 residues. CDR3 nucleotides: TGTGCCACCCTGCCCTCTTCCGTCTCCTACAATGAGCAGTTCTTC. It codes for CATLPSSVSYNEQFF.

In its sample, this clonotype was seen many times. The V call is TRBV11-2, the J call TRBJ2-7; no firm D call. With 1 base removed from V and 2 bases from J, the gap between germline ends came to 12 bases. Germline V lookup: CDR1 SGHAT, CDR2 FQNNGV. This CDR3 spans 15 amino acids. CDR3 sequence reads: CASSLGVGSAYEQYF. The DNA for the CDR3 is TGTGCCAGCAGCTTAGGAGTAGGGTCGGCCTACGAGCAGTACTTC.

The table lists this clonotype with a count of one. An end of the junction does not agree with germline; a read error may underlie this. The chain has TRBV28 and TRBJ2-7, with a possible D match to TRBD2 (5 bases). CDR3 length: 15 residues. Germline loops: CDR1 MDHEN, CDR2 SYDVKM. CDR3 nucleotides: TGTGCCAGCGGAGGACGAGGTGGCGCATCCTACGAGCAGTACTTT. It yields the protein CASGGRGGASYEQYF.